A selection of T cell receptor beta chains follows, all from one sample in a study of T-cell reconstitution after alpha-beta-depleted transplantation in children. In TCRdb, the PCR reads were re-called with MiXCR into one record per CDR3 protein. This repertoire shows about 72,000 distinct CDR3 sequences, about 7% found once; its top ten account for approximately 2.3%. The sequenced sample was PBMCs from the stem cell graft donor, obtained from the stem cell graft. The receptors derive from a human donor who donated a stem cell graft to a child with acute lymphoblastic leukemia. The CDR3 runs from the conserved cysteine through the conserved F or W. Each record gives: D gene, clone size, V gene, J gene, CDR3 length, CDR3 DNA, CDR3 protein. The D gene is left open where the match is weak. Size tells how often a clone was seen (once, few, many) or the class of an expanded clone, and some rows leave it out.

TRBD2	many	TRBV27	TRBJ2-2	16	TGTGCCACTCGATCGGGGCTAGCGGTGAACACCGGGGAGCTGTTTTTT	CATRSGLAVNTGELFF
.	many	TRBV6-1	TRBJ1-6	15	TGTGCCAGCAGTGAAGTTCGGACAGAGAATTCACCCCTCCACTTT	CASSEVRTENSPLHF
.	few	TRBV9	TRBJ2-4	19	TGTGCCAGCAGCGTAGAAAACCTAATCCGACAACTAGCCAAAAACATTCAGTACTTC	CASSVENLIRQLAKNIQYF
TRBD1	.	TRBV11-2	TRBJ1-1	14	TGTGCCAGCAGACAAGGACAGGGGAGCACTGAAGCTTTCTTT	CASRQGQGSTEAFF
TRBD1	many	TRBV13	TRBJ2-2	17	TGTGCCAGCAGCTCACTACGGACAGGGGAAATCACCGGGGAGCTGTTTTTT	CASSSLRTGEITGELFF
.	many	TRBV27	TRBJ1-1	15	TGTGCCAGCAGTTTACTAGGGCTAATGAACACTGAAGCTTTCTTT	CASSLLGLMNTEAFF
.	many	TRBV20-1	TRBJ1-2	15	TGCAGTGCTCTCCACCGGACATCCCTAGGCTATGGCTACACCTTC	CSALHRTSLGYGYTF
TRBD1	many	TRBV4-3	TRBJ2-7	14	TGCGCCAGCAGCTACGGGACAGGGGATTACGAGCAGTACTTC	CASSYGTGDYEQYF
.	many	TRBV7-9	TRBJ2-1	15	TGTGCCAGCAGCTTAGAAGGGGACCCTCGCAATGAGCAGTTCTTC	CASSLEGDPRNEQFF
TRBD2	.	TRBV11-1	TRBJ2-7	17	TGTGCCAGCGAACTAGCGGGAGGCGGCTACGGTGGCTACGAGCAGTACTTC	CASELAGGGYGGYEQYF
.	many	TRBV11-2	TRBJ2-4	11	TGTGCCAGCATCTTTATGAACATTCAGTACTTC	CASIFMNIQYF
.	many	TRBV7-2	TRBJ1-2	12	TGTGCCAGCAGCTCGACGCGGCGTGGCTACACCTTC	CASSSTRRGYTF
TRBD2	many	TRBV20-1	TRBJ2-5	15	TGCAGTGCTGACGCCGGGACTAGCAAGAAAGAGACCCAGTACTTC	CSADAGTSKKETQYF
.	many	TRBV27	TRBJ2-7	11	TGTGCCAGCAGTTCGGGCTACGAGCAGTACTTC	CASSSGYEQYF
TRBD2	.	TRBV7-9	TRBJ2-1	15	TGTGCCAGCAGCTCCGAGGGACTAGCGGACAATGAGCAGTTCTTC	CASSSEGLADNEQFF
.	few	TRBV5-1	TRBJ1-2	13	TGCGCCAGCAGCTTAACAGTAGACTATGGCTACACCTTC	CASSLTVDYGYTF
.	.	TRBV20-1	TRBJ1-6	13	TGCAGTGCTAGTGCGGGTCATAATACACCCCTCCACTTT	CSASAGHNTPLHF
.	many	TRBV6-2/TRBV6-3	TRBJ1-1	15	TGTGCCAGCACCCGTTCGGCAGTCATGAACACTGAAGCTTTCTTT	CASTRSAVMNTEAFF
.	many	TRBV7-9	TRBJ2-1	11	TGTGCCAGCAGTTCCCGGGGCGAGCAGTTCTTC	CASSSRGEQFF
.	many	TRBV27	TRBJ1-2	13	TGTGCCAGCAGTACTCACGGGCACAGTGGCTACACCTTC	CASSTHGHSGYTF
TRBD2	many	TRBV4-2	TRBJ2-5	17	TGTGCCAGCAGCCCGCTTACTAGCGGGAGAGAGGAAGAGACCCAGTACTTC	CASSPLTSGREEETQYF
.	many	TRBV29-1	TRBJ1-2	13	TGCAGCGTGCCCCAAATTCTCAAAGATGGCTACACCTTC	CSVPQILKDGYTF
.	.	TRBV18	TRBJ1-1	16	TGTGCCAGCTCACCTATACCGGGACGGGGGCACACTGAAGCTTTCTTT	CASSPIPGRGHTEAFF
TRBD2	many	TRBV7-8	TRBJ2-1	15	TGTGCCAGCAGACCCGGGACTAGCGGGGGCAATGAGCAGTTCTTC	CASRPGTSGGNEQFF
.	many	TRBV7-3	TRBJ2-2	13	TGTGCCAGCAGCTTAAGTGGCACCGGGGAGCTGTTTTTT	CASSLSGTGELFF
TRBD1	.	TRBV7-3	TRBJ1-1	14	TGTGCCAGCAGCTTCAGGGGGGGTAACACTGAAGCTTTCTTT	CASSFRGGNTEAFF
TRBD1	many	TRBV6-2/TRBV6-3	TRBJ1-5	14	TGTGCCAGCAGCGGACAGGGAGGCAATCAGCCCCAGCATTTT	CASSGQGGNQPQHF
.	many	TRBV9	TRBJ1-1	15	TGTGCCAGCAGCGTAGAGGGGGGCGCCGGGACTGAAGCTTTCTTT	CASSVEGGAGTEAFF
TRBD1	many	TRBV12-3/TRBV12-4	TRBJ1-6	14	TGTGCCAGCAGTTGGACAGGGTTTAATTCACCCCTCCACTTT	CASSWTGFNSPLHF
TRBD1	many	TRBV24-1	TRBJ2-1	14	TGTGCCACCAGTGAGGACAGGGTCCACAATGAGCAGTTCTTC	CATSEDRVHNEQFF
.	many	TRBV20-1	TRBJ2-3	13	TGCAGTGCGGTATTAGTCATCACAGATACGCAGTATTTT	CSAVLVITDTQYF
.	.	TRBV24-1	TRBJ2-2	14	TGTGCCACCAGTAGGGGATTGAACGCCGTGGAGCTGTTTTTT	CATSRGLNAVELFF
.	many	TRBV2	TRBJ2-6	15	TGTGCCAGCATCCGGAGGACGGCTGGGGCCAACGTCCTGACTTTC	CASIRRTAGANVLTF
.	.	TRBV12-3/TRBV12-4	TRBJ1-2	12	TGTGCCAGCAGTACCCCTAACTATGGCTACACCTTC	CASSTPNYGYTF
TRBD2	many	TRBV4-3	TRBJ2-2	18	TGCGCCAGCAGCTACGGGACTAGCGGGGGAACGAACACCGGGGAGCTGTTTTTT	CASSYGTSGGTNTGELFF
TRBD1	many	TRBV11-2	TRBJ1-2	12	TGTGCCAGCAGCCAGACCGGGACAGCAAAGGACTTC	CASSQTGTAKDF
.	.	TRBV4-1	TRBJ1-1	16	TGCGCCAGCAGCGGACTCGGTTTCTTGGTGCGCACTGAAGCTTTCTTT	CASSGLGFLVRTEAFF
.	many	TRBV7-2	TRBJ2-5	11	TGTGCCAGCAGCCCAATCAAGACCCAGTACTTC	CASSPIKTQYF
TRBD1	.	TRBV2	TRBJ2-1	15	TGTGCCAGCAGTGAAGCAACAGGGGGCGGCAATGAGCAGTTCTTC	CASSEATGGGNEQFF
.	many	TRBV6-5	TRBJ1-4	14	TGTGCCAGCAGTTACAGGGGTGCTAATGAAAAACTGTTTTTT	CASSYRGANEKLFF
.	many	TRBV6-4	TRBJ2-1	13	TGTGCCAGCAGTGTCCGGCCTGAGAATGAGCAGTTCTTC	CASSVRPENEQFF
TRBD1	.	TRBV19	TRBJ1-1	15	TGTGCCAGTAGTCCCCGGACAGGGCCGAACACTGAAGCTTTCTTT	CASSPRTGPNTEAFF
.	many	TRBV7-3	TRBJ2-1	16	TGTGCCAGCAGCCCCACCGACAGCCTTATTGGCAATGAGCAGTTCTTC	CASSPTDSLIGNEQFF
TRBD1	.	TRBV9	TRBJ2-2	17	TGTGCCAGCAGCGAAAGACAGGGCCGAAAAAACACCGGGGAGCTGTTTTTT	CASSERQGRKNTGELFF
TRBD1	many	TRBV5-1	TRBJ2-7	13	TGCGCCAGCAGTCGGGACAGGGGGCACGAGCAGTACTTC	CASSRDRGHEQYF
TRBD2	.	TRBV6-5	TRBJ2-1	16	TGTGCCAGCAGTTATGAAGGACTAGCGTATTACAATGAGCAGTTCTTC	CASSYEGLAYYNEQFF
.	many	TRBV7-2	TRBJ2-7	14	TGTGCCAGCAGCCCCGGGGACCGCAGGTACGAGCAGTACTTC	CASSPGDRRYEQYF
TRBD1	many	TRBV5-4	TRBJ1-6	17	TGTGCCAGCAGCAGTTTTTCGACAGGGGCGGATAATTCACCCCTCCACTTT	CASSSFSTGADNSPLHF
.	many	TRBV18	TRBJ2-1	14	TGTGCCAGCTCGGCCTTTTTCCGTGGGGATGAGCAGTTCTTC	CASSAFFRGDEQFF
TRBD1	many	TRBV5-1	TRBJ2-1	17	TGCGCCAGCAGCTTGGCCTTAGGACAGGGGTTATACAATGAGCAGTTCTTC	CASSLALGQGLYNEQFF
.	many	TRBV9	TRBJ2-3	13	TGTGCCAGCAGCCTTCGGGCGGCAGATACGCAGTATTTT	CASSLRAADTQYF
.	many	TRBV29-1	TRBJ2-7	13	TGCAGCGCAGGACCGGACAGCACCTACGAGCAGTACTTC	CSAGPDSTYEQYF
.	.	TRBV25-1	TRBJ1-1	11	TGTGCCAGCAGTGCGGGACTCCAAGCTTTCTTT	CASSAGLQAFF
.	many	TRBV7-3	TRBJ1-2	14	TGTGCCAGCAGCTTAAGCTCAGGGAACTATGGCTACACCTTC	CASSLSSGNYGYTF
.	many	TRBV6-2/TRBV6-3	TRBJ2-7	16	TGTGCCAGCAGTTACGGGGACATCGGACCTAACTACGAGCAGTACTTC	CASSYGDIGPNYEQYF
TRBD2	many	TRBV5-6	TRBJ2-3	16	TGTGCCAGCAGCTTGGGTAGCGGGTTAGGCACAGATACGCAGTATTTT	CASSLGSGLGTDTQYF
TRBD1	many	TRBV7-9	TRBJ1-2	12	TGTGCCAGCGACAACAGGGGGCGGGGCTACACCTTC	CASDNRGRGYTF
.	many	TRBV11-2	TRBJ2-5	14	TGTGCCAGCAGTTACCTACAGGGCCAAGAGACCCAGTACTTC	CASSYLQGQETQYF
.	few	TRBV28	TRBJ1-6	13	TGTGCCAGCAGTTTACCTCTGGGTTCACCCCTCCACTTT	CASSLPLGSPLHF